The clone carrying this T cell receptor beta chain was recorded once. This sample was included in a study of blood T cell repertoires in COVID-19. The CDR3 totals 12 residues. J lost 6 bases, V lost 4 bases, and 1 base had no gene match. Germline V gives CDR1 SQVTM, CDR2 ANQGSEA. Some clones are missing from TCRdb's copy, which holds only in-frame ones; the method was immunoSEQ multiplex PCR. The data contain 300,000 to 350,000 clones, about nine tenths of them singletons. Sequencing was carried out using peripheral blood. The sequence was collected from a woman aged 25 to 39 with COVID-19, enrolled during active disease. The chain couples TRBV29-1 to TRBJ1-1; 11 positions match TRBD1. The CDR3 DNA reads as TGCAGCGTTGGGACAGGGGGCTCTGAAGCTTTCTTT. The encoded protein is CSVGTGGSEAFF.